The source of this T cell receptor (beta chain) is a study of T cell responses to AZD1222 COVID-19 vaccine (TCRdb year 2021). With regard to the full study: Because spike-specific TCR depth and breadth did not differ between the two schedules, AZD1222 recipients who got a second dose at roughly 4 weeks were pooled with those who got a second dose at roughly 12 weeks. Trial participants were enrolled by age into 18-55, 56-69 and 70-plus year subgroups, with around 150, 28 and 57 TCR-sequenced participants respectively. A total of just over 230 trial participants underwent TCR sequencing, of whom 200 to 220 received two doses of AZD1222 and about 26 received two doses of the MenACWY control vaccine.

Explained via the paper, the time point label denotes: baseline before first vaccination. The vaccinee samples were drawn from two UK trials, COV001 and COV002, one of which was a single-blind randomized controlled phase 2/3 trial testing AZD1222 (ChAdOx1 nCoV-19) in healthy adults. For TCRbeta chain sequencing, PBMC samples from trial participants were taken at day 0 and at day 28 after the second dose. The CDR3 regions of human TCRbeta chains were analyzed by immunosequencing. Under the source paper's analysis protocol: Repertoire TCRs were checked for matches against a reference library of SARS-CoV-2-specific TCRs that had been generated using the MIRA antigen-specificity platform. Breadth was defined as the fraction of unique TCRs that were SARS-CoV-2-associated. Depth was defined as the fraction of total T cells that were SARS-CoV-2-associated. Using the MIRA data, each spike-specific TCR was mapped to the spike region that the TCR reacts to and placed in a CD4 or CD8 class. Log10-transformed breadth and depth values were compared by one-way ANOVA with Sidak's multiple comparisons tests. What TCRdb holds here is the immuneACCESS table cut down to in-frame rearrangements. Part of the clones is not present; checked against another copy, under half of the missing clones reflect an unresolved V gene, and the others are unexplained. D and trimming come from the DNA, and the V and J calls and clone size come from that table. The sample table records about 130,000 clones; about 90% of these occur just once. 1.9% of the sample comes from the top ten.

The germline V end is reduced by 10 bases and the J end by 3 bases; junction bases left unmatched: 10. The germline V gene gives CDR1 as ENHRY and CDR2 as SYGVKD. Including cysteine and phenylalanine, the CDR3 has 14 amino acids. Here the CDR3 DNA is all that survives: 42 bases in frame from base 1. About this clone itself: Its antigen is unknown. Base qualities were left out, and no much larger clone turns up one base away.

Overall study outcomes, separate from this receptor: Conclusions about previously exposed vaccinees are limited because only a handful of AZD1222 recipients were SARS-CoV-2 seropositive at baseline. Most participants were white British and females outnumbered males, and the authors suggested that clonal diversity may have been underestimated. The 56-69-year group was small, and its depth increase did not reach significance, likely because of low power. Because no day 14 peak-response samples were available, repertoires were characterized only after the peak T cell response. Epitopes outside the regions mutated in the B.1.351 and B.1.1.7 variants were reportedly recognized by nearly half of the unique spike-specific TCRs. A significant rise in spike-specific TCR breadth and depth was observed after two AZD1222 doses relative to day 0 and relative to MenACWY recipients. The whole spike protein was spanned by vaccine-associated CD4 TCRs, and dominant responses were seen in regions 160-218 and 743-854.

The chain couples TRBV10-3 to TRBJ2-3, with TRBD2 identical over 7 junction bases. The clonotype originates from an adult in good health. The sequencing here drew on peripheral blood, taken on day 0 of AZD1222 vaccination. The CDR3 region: CATLGDYSTDTQYF. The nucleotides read TGTGCCACCCTAGGGGACTACTCGACAGATACGCAGTATTTT.